The clone carrying this T cell receptor beta chain was found once. This sample is part of a study of blood T cell repertoires in COVID-19. As for the study in general: Whether acute or convalescent, the COVID-19 samples came from the United States, Italy and Spain. Sources were T cells, B-cell-depleted T cells, or PBMCs; the material itself was cDNA or gDNA.

Per the study methods: Reference gene primer amplification in the assay estimated nucleated cell counts. Clones were read by immunoSEQ multiplex PCR, and TCRdb kept only the in-frame ones, dropping some. V and J calls and clone size are given by that table; D and trimming were obtained from the DNA. The profile covers around 200,000 clones, with 85% to 90% appearing a single time and over 4.5% taken by the ten largest. This CDR3 comprises 12 residues. Germline V gives CDR1 SQVTM, CDR2 ANQGSEA. Trimming shortened V by 4 bases and J by 2 bases, and 8 bases separated the two germline ends. This TCR was sampled from an elderly man with acute or convalescent COVID-19. This chain links TRBV29-1 with TRBJ1-1; D uncertain. The sample was peripheral blood. The CDR3 DNA follows: TGCAGCGTTGGGAGCACTAACACTGAAGCTTTCTTT. Its protein product is CSVGSTNTEAFF.